Below, one TCR beta chain is given with its context. This clone was recorded many times. Its antigen specificity is not known. Within one base of it there is no much larger clone, and no base qualities were kept. Trimming removed 4 bases from V and 0 bases from J, leaving 12 bases between the germline ends. For CDR1 and CDR2, the germline V gene lists SGHNT and YENEEA. The CDR3 contains 15 residues, cysteine and phenylalanine counted. Just CDR3 DNA is preserved here, 45 bases in frame from base 1. Interpreted using the paper, the treatment or condition label stands for: randomized to nivolumab then ipilimumab (arm A) or the reverse (arm B). Prior DNA-damaging chemotherapy had not been received by any trial patient. Samples came from patients with melanoma in CheckMate 064, a randomized, open-label phase II trial of sequential checkpoint blockade. Genomic DNA from formalin-fixed paraffin-embedded (FFPE) tissue samples was used for tumor TCR sequencing.

The sample comes from a study of sequential checkpoint blockade in melanoma (dated by TCRdb to between 2018 and 2020). For context, the study as a whole: In a 1:1 randomization, patients received either first-line nivolumab then ipilimumab (arm A) or ipilimumab then nivolumab (arm B). Maintenance nivolumab was given following each of the two trial sequences. DNA from roughly 91 pretreatment melanoma tumor samples underwent TCRbeta immunosequencing. Roughly 20 patients had matched tumor biopsies taken before treatment and at week 13, after single-agent nivolumab (arm A) or ipilimumab (arm B). The same lesion was the source of roughly 80% of the matched pre- and post-treatment tumor biopsy pairs. What the research found in general, with its limitations: Clinical benefit was about 30 times more likely to be achieved by patients whose tumor T-cell fraction and clonality increased by week 13. Among patients in arm A, the nivolumab-first arm, pretreatment tumor TIL clonality was associated with response (P = .04). Within-arm analyses of tumor T-cell fraction were limited by small sample sizes and reduced statistical power. Tumor T-cell fraction and clonality were correlated with PD-L1 staining and CD8+ T-cell counts, but not with mutational load. The response-prediction model combining TCR metrics and mutation burden needs validation in larger, independent patient cohorts.

TCRbeta CDR3 regions were immunosequenced from genomic DNA with the immunoSEQ Assay. Before high-throughput sequencing, the genomic DNA was amplified using bias-controlled multiplex PCR. The paper's data handling went like this. To quantify the absolute abundance of each unique TCRbeta CDR3 region, the sequences were collapsed and filtered. Clonality, defined as 1 minus Pielou's evenness, was calculated using productive rearrangements only. Tumor T-cell fraction was calculated by normalizing TCRbeta template counts to the amount of usable DNA, which was estimated from several housekeeping genes. A previously published method was used to identify clones whose frequencies were significantly greater in on-treatment samples than in baseline samples. Held by TCRdb, this immuneACCESS table contains in-frame sequences only and omits some clones. Under half of the omission traces to an unresolved V gene where checked; the cause of the rest is unknown. That table supplies the V and J calls and clone size; D and trimming were determined from the DNA. Counted in this sample were 2,000 to 2,500 clones; roughly 21% of them appeared once. 15% to 20% of the sample is in the top ten clones.

The receptor was isolated from a human donor with melanoma. The V and J genes are TRBV11-3 and TRBJ2-5; no D gene call is confident. Specimen: tumor tissue (inferred from file names), collected from a patient given nivolumab and ipilimumab in sequence. The DNA sequence reads TGTGCCAGCAGCTCCCCCCTAATCTACCAAGAGACCCAGTACTTC. Translated, it reads CASSSPLIYQETQYF. The CDR3 plus the reference TRBV11-3 and TRBJ2-5 genes for the other parts give the full variable domain: EAGVVQSPRYKIIEKKQPVAFWCNPISGHNTLYWYLQNLGQGPELLIRYENEEAVDDSQLPKDRFSAERLKGVDSTLKIQPAELGDSAVYLCASSSPLIYQETQYFGPGTRLLVL.